The rows below give T cell receptor beta chains drawn from one sample of a study of blood T cell repertoires in COVID-19. Here immunoSEQ multiplex PCR was the method, and the copy in TCRdb shows in-frame clones only, minus some. Here the sample spans 110,000 to 150,000 clones, over 80% being singletons. The sequenced sample was peripheral blood. These receptors were taken from a woman aged 50 to 60 with acute or convalescent COVID-19. Each CDR3 is given with its conserved first and last residue. D genes are given only for firm matches. Only part of the rows carry a size: once, few, many, or a class if the clone is expanded.

V gene	J gene	clone size	D gene	CDR3 protein	CDR3 DNA
TRBV24-1	TRBJ2-1	.	TRBD1	CATSGRTGGYNEQFF	TGTGCCACCAGTGGGCGGACAGGGGGGTACAATGAGCAGTTCTTC
TRBV6-5	TRBJ1-2	.	.	CASSIDSTNYGYTF	TGTGCCAGCAGTATAGACAGCACTAACTATGGCTACACCTTC
TRBV12-3/TRBV12-4	TRBJ2-7	few	.	CASSLARVDEQYF	TGTGCCAGCAGTTTAGCCAGGGTAGACGAGCAGTACTTC
TRBV29-1	TRBJ1-4	.	TRBD1	CSVGGTDHEKLFF	TGCAGCGTTGGAGGGACAGACCATGAAAAACTGTTTTTT
TRBV2	TRBJ2-1	.	TRBD2	CASDGRPYNEQFF	TGTGCCTCGGACGGGAGGCCTTACAATGAGCAGTTCTTC
TRBV19	TRBJ1-5	.	TRBD1	CASSILGQGVPQHF	TGTGCCAGTAGTATCTTGGGACAGGGGGTCCCCCAGCATTTT
TRBV4-2	TRBJ2-3	.	.	CASSQDGGTDTQYF	TGTGCCAGCAGCCAAGATGGAGGCACAGATACGCAGTATTTT
TRBV19	TRBJ1-5	.	TRBD1	CASSMGQGGGQPQHF	TGTGCCAGTAGTATGGGACAGGGGGGCGGTCAGCCCCAGCATTTT
TRBV9	TRBJ2-2	.	.	CASSVGISGNTGELFF	TGTGCCAGCAGCGTAGGAATTAGCGGGAACACCGGGGAGCTGTTTTTT
TRBV5-1	TRBJ2-7	.	.	CASSSPGSYEQYF	TGCGCCAGCAGCTCGCCGGGTTCCTACGAGCAGTACTTC
TRBV6-5	TRBJ1-1	once	.	CASSSPAMNTEAFF	TGTGCCAGCAGCTCCCCAGCGATGAACACTGAAGCTTTCTTT
TRBV18	TRBJ1-2	.	.	CASSPDISGGYTF	TGTGCCAGCTCCCCCGACATTTCCGGCGGCTACACCTTC
TRBV10-3	TRBJ2-7	.	TRBD2	CAISGAGGSYEQYF	TGTGCCATCAGTGGAGCGGGAGGATCCTACGAGCAGTACTTC
TRBV5-6	TRBJ1-1	.	TRBD1	CASSPGTGFQAFF	TGTGCCAGCAGCCCCGGGACAGGGTTTCAAGCTTTCTTT
TRBV4-2	TRBJ2-1	.	TRBD2	CASSQGTGGAYNEQFF	TGTGCCAGCAGCCAAGGAACCGGGGGGGCCTACAATGAGCAGTTCTTC
TRBV30	TRBJ1-1	.	TRBD1	CAWRTGSMNTEAFF	TGTGCCTGGAGGACAGGGTCTATGAACACTGAAGCTTTCTTT
TRBV7-3	TRBJ2-3	.	TRBD2	CASSQSGGFLDTQYF	TGTGCCAGCAGCCAGTCGGGAGGGTTCCTCGATACGCAGTATTTT
TRBV19	TRBJ2-2	.	TRBD1	CASSISNRGQGELFF	TGTGCCAGTAGTATTTCAAACAGGGGGCAAGGGGAGCTGTTTTTT
TRBV9	TRBJ1-2	.	TRBD1	CASSPRDREGMGYTF	TGTGCCAGCAGCCCCCGGGACAGGGAAGGAATGGGCTACACCTTC
TRBV6-5	TRBJ2-7	.	TRBD1	CASSYSWQGANEQYF	TGTGCCAGCAGCTACTCATGGCAGGGGGCCAACGAGCAGTACTTC
TRBV18	TRBJ1-2	.	TRBD1	CASSRGTGTSSYGYTF	TGTGCCAGCTCGCGAGGGACAGGGACATCCTCCTATGGCTACACCTTC
TRBV6-6	TRBJ2-3	few	.	CASIDGHITDTQYF	TGTGCCAGCATTGACGGACACATCACAGATACGCAGTATTTT
TRBV15	TRBJ2-3	once	TRBD2	CATSRVGGAGTSLYF	TGTGCCACCAGCAGAGTAGGGGGAGCTGGGACTAGTCTGTATTTT
TRBV28	TRBJ2-7	.	TRBD2	CASTITWGLAGTYEQYF	TGTGCCAGCACCATAACTTGGGGGCTAGCGGGGACCTACGAGCAGTACTTC
TRBV5-8	TRBJ1-5	.	TRBD1	CASSLGGQGHSQPQHF	TGTGCCAGCAGCTTGGGGGGACAGGGTCATAGCCAGCCCCAGCATTTT
TRBV10-3	TRBJ2-3	.	.	CAISELRDTQYF	TGTGCCATCAGTGAGTTGAGGGATACGCAGTATTTT
TRBV25-1	TRBJ2-3	.	TRBD2	CASSEYSAGGADTQYF	TGTGCCAGCAGTGAATATTCAGCGGGAGGGGCAGATACGCAGTATTTT
TRBV19	TRBJ1-4	once	.	CASSGGGQPNEKLFF	TGTGCCAGTAGTGGAGGTGGCCAGCCTAATGAAAAACTGTTTTTT
TRBV5-1	TRBJ2-7	.	TRBD2	CASSLFGGFSSYEQYF	TGCGCCAGCAGCTTGTTCGGGGGGTTCAGCTCCTACGAGCAGTACTTC
TRBV28	TRBJ1-2	.	TRBD1	CASSPTAEQGVYYGYTF	TGTGCCAGCAGCCCGACCGCGGAACAGGGGGTTTACTATGGCTACACCTTC
TRBV7-8	TRBJ1-4	.	.	CASSLAGPTTNEKLFF	TGTGCCAGCAGCTTAGCGGGCCCAACAACTAATGAAAAACTGTTTTTT
TRBV7-9	TRBJ2-2	.	TRBD1	CASRDRVSGELFF	TGTGCCAGCAGAGACAGGGTGAGCGGGGAGCTGTTTTTT
TRBV4-1	TRBJ2-1	.	TRBD2	CASSQGLAGFGEQFF	TGCGCCAGCAGCCAAGGACTAGCGGGTTTCGGTGAGCAGTTCTTC
TRBV7-8	TRBJ1-1	.	.	CASPGRRRAFF	TGTGCCAGCCCAGGGAGGAGGAGGGCTTTCTTT
TRBV11-2	TRBJ2-7	.	TRBD2	CASSLVLAGSYEQYF	TGTGCCAGCAGCTTAGTGCTAGCGGGCTCCTACGAGCAGTACTTC
TRBV19	TRBJ2-2	.	TRBD1	CASSIGQGARITGELFF	TGTGCCAGTAGTATAGGACAGGGGGCGCGTATCACCGGGGAGCTGTTTTTT
TRBV6-4	TRBJ1-1	.	.	CASRGQMNTEAFF	TGTGCCAGCAGAGGACAGATGAACACTGAAGCTTTCTTT
TRBV23-1	TRBJ2-7	.	TRBD1	CASSLPGQGNEQYF	TGCGCCAGCAGTCTCCCCGGACAGGGGAACGAGCAGTACTTC
TRBV11-1	TRBJ2-1	.	TRBD1	CASSPGQGKYNEQFF	TGTGCCAGCAGCCCCGGACAGGGGAAGTACAATGAGCAGTTCTTC
TRBV6-5	TRBJ1-2	.	.	CASSYGQGGTYGYTF	TGTGCCAGCAGTTACGGGCAGGGAGGGACCTATGGCTACACCTTC
TRBV7-3	TRBJ2-1	.	TRBD2	CASSPWSGGNNEQFF	TGTGCCAGCAGCCCATGGTCGGGAGGCAACAATGAGCAGTTCTTC
TRBV6-6	TRBJ1-1	.	.	CASSSLVGEAFF	TGTGCCAGCAGTTCCCTTGTCGGTGAAGCTTTCTTT
TRBV5-1	TRBJ1-1	.	.	CASSLVYTGGTEAFF	TGCGCCAGCAGCTTGGTGTATACCGGTGGCACTGAAGCTTTCTTT
TRBV29-1	TRBJ1-1	.	.	CSVEKDMNTEAFF	TGCAGCGTTGAGAAGGACATGAACACTGAAGCTTTCTTT
TRBV3-1/TRBV3-2	TRBJ2-3	.	.	CASSQGLVFSDTQYF	TGTGCCAGCAGCCAAGGTCTAGTCTTCAGCGATACGCAGTATTTT
TRBV2	TRBJ2-1	.	.	CASSRLISYNEQFF	TGTGCCAGCAGTCGACTAATCTCCTACAATGAGCAGTTCTTC
TRBV6-5	TRBJ2-5	.	.	CASNSAGAGETQYF	TGTGCCAGCAACTCGGCGGGGGCCGGGGAGACCCAGTACTTC
TRBV11-3	TRBJ2-1	.	.	CASSLNSYNEQFF	TGTGCCAGCAGCTTGAACAGCTACAATGAGCAGTTCTTC
TRBV4-2	TRBJ1-2	.	.	CASSQEQIPPANYGYTF	TGTGCCAGCAGCCAAGAGCAGATTCCCCCAGCTAACTATGGCTACACCTTC
TRBV18	TRBJ1-2	.	TRBD1	CASSSGTGAPRGYTF	TGTGCCAGCTCATCAGGGACAGGGGCCCCTAGGGGCTACACCTTC
TRBV11-3	TRBJ2-7	.	.	CASSPGGLIYEQYF	TGTGCCAGCAGCCCGGGTGGCCTTATCTACGAGCAGTACTTC
TRBV28	TRBJ1-2	.	.	CASSLRDWGYTF	TGTGCCAGCAGTTTACGGGACTGGGGCTACACCTTC
TRBV6-5	TRBJ2-3	.	.	CASSYSSRYTDTQYF	TGTGCCAGCAGTTACTCGAGTCGCTACACAGATACGCAGTATTTT
TRBV27	TRBJ2-1	.	TRBD2	CASSFGGAYNEQFF	TGTGCCAGCAGTTTTGGGGGGGCCTACAATGAGCAGTTCTTC